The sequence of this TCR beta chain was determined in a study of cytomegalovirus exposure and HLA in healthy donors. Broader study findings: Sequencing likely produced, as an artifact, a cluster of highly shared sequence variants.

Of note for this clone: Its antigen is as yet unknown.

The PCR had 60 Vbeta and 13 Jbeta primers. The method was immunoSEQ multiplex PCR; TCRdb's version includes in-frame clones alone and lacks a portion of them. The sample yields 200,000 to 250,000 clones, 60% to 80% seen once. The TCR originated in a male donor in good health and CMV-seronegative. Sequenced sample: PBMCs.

The CDR3, as DNA: TGTGCCAGCAGTGCAGGACAGGGGGTTAATGAAAAACTGTTTTTT. It specifies CASSAGQGVNEKLFF. The gene calls are TRBV2 and TRBJ1-4; 10 positions agree with TRBD1. Germline CDR1 reads SNHLY; CDR2 reads FYNNEI. V lost 4 bases, J lost 4 bases, and 3 bases stayed unmatched. The CDR3 runs 15 residues.